This paragraph covers one T cell receptor (beta chain) sequence. The sample belongs to a study of T cell changes during pregnancy in multiple sclerosis. Some clones are missing from TCRdb's copy, which holds only in-frame ones; the method was immunoSEQ multiplex PCR. The sample contains 70,000 to 75,000 clones, approximately 94% of which appear only once. This CDR3 is built from 16 residues. Trimming shortened V by 3 bases and J by 3 bases, and 17 bases separated the two germline ends. Germline loops: CDR1 SGHNT, CDR2 YYREEE (reference sequence). The starting material was peripheral blood, obtained in the second trimester of pregnancy. The V call is TRBV5-4, the J call TRBJ2-3, with D possibly being TRBD1 (6 bases). This receptor was obtained from a female donor in good health, enrolled as a control in a pregnancy study. The CDR3 loop is CASSWQVARGTDTQYF. The CDR3 nucleotides are TGTGCCAGCAGCTGGCAGGTGGCTAGGGGGACAGATACGCAGTATTTT.